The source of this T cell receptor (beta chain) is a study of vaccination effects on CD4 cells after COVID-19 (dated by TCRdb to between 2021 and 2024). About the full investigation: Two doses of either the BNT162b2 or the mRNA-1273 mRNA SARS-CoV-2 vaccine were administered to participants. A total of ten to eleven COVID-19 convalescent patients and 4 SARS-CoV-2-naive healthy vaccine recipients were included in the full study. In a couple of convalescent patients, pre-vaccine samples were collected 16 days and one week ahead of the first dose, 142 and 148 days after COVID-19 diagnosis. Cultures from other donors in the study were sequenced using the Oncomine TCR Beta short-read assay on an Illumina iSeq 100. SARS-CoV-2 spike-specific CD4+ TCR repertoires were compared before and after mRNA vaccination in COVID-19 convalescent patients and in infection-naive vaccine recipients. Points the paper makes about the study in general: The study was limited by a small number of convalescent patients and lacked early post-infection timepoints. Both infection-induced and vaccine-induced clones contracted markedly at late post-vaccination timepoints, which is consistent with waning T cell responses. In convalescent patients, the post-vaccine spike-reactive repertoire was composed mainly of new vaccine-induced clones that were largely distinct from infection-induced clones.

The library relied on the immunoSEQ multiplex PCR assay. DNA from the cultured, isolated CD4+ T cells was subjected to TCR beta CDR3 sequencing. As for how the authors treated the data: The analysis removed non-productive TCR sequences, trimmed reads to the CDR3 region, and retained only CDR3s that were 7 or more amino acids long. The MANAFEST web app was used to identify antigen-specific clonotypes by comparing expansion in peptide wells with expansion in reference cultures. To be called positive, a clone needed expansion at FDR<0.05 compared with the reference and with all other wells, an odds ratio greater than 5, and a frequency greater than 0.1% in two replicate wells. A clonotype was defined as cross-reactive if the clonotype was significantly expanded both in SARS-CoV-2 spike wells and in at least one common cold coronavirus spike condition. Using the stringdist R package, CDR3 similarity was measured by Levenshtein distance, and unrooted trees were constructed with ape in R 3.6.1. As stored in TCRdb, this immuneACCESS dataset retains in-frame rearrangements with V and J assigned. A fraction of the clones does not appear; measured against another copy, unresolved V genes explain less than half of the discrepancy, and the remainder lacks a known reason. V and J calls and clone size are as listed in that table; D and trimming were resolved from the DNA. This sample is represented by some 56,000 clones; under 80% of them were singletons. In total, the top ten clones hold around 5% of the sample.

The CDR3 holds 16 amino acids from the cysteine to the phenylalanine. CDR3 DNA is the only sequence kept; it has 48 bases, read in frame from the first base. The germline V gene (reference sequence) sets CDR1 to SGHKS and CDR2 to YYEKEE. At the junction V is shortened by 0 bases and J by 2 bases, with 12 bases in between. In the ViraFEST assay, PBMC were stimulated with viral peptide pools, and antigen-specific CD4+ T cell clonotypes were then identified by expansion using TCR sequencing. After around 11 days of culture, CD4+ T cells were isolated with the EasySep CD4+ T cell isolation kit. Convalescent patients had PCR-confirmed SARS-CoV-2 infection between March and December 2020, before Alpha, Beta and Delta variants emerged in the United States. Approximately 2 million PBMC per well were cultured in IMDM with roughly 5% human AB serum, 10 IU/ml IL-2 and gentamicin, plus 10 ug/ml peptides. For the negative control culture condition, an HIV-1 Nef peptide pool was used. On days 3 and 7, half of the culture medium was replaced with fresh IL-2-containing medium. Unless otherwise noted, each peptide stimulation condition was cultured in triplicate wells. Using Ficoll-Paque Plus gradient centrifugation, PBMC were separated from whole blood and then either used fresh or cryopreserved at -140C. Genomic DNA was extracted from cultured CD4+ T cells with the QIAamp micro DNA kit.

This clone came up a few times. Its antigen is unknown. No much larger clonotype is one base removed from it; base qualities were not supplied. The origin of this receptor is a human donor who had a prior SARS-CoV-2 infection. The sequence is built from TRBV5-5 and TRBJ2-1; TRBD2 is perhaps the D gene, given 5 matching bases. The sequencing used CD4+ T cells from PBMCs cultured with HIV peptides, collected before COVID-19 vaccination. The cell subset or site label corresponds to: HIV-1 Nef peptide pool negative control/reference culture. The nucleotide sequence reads TGTGCCAGCAGCTTGGGCGTAGCGAGCGCCTACAATGAGCAGTTCTTC. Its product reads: CASSLGVASAYNEQFF.